This paragraph covers one T cell receptor (beta chain) sequence. The antigen it recognizes is unknown. Base qualities are not provided; no much larger clone lies one nucleotide away. The sample originates from a study of T cell changes during pregnancy in multiple sclerosis (dated by TCRdb to the late 2010s). For context, the study as a whole: The study looked at changes in the T cell repertoire across pregnancy in women with multiple sclerosis.

Receptor libraries were prepared by the immunoSEQ multiplex PCR assay. The table was pulled from immuneACCESS by TCRdb, which kept in-frame rearrangements only. Such tables lose some clones; where checked, under half of the loss comes from unresolved V genes, and the rest has no known cause. This sample has about 68,000 clones in its table, and about 90% of those were observed once. The ten largest make up 0.86% of the sample. CDR1 and CDR2, per the germline V gene (reference sequence), are GTSNPN and SVGIG. Spanning cysteine to phenylalanine, the CDR3 consists of 14 amino acids. The kept DNA is CDR3 alone, 42 bases in frame from the first base. V is trimmed back by 1 base and J by 5 bases, and the junction contains 6 bases that no gene match accounts for.

The sample was peripheral blood, taken in the second trimester of pregnancy. The sequence links TRBV30 to TRBJ2-5, and TRBD1 aligns with 8 junction nucleotides. The source is a female donor with multiple sclerosis, enrolled in a pregnancy study. The CDR3 protein sequence reads: CAWSEGRGQETQYF. The sequence in DNA is TGTGCCTGGAGTGAGGGCAGGGGGCAGGAGACCCAGTACTTC.